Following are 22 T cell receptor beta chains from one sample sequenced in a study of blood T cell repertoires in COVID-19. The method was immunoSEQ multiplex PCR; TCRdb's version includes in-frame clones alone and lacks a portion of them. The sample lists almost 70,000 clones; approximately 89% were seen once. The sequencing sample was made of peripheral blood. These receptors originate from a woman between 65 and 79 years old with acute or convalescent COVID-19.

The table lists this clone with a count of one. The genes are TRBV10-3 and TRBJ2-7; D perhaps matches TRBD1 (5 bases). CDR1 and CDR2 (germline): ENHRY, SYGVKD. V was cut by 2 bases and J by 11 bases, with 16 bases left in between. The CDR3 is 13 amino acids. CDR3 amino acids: CAISEGAPAVEYF. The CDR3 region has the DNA TGTGCCATCAGTGAGGGGGCGCCGGCCGTGGAGTACTTC.

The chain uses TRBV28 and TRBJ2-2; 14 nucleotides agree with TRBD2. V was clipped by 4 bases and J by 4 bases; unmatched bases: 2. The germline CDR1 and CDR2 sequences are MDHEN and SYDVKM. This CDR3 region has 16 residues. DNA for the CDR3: TGTGCCAGCAGTTCGGGACTAGCGGGAGTCACCGGGGAGCTGTTTTTT. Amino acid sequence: CASSSGLAGVTGELFF.

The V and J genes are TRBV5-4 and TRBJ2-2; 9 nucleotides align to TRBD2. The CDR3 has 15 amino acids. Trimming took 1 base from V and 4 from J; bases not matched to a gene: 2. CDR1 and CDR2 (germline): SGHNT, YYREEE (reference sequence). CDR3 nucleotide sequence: TGTGCCAGCAGCTTGAATAGCGGGAGCACCGGGGAGCTGTTTTTT. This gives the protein CASSLNSGSTGELFF.

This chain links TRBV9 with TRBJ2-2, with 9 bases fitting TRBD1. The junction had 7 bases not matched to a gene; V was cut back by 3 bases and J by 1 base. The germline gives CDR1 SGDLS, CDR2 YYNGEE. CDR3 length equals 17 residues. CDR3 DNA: TGTGCCAGCAGCGCCCCGGGACAGGGCTGGAACACCGGGGAGCTGTTTTTT. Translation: CASSAPGQGWNTGELFF.

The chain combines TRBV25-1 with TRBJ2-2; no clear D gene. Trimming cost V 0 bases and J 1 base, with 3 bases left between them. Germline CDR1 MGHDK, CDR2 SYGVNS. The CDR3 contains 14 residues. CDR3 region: CASSEYRNTGELFF. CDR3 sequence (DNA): TGTGCCAGCAGTGAATATAGGAACACCGGGGAGCTGTTTTTT.

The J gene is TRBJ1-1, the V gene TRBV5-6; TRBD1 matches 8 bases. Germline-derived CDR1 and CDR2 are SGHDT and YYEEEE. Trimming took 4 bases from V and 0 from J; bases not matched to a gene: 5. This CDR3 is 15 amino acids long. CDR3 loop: CASSPDRAMNTEAFF. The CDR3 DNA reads TGTGCCAGCAGCCCGGACAGGGCTATGAACACTGAAGCTTTCTTT.

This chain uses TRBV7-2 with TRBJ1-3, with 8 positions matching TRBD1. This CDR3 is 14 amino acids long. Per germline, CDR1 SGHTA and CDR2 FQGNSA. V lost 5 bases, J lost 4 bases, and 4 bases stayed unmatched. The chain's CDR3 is CASSQRTGGNTIYF. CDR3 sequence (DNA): TGTGCCAGCAGCCAAAGGACAGGGGGAAACACCATATATTTT.

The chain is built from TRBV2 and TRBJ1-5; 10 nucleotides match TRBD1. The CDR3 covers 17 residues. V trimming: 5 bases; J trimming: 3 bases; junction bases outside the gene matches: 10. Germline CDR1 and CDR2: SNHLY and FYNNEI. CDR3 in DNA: TGTGCCAGCAGTCGTACCGGGACAGGGGACAACAATCAGCCCCAGCATTTT. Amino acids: CASSRTGTGDNNQPQHF.

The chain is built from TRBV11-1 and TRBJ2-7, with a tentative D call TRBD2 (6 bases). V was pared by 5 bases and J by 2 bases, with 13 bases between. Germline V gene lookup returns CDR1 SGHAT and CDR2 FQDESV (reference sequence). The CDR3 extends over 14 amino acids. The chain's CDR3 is CASSKEEGAYEQYF. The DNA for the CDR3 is TGTGCCAGCAGCAAAGAGGAGGGTGCCTACGAGCAGTACTTC.

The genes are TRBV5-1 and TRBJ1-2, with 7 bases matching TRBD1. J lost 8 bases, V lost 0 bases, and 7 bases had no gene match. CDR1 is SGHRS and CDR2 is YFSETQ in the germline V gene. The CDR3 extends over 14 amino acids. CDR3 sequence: CASSLDARGLGYTF. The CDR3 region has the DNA TGCGCCAGCAGCTTGGATGCCAGGGGGTTAGGCTACACCTTC.

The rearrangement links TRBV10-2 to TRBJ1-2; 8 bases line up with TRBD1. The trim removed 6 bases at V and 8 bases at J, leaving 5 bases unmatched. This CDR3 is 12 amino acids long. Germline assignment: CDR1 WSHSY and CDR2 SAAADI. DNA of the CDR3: TGCGCCAGCAGAGGGACAGGTCAAGGCTACACCTTC. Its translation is CASRGTGQGYTF.

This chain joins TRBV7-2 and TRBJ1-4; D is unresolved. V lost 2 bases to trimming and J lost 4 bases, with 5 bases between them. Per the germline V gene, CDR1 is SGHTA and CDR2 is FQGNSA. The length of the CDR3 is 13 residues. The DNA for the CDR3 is TGTGCCAGCAGCTTAAACTTTAATGAAAAACTGTTTTTT. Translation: CASSLNFNEKLFF.

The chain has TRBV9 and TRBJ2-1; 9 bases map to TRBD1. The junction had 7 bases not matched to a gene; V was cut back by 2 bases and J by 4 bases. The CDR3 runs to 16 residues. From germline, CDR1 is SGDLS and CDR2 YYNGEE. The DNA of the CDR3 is TGTGCCAGCAGCGTCCTCGACAGGGGGGGTTACAATGAGCAGTTCTTC. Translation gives CASSVLDRGGYNEQFF.

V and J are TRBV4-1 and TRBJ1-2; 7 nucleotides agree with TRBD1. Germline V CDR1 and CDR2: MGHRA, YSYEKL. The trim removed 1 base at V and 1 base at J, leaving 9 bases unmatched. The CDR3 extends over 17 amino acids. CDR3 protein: CASSQVEGAILNYGYTF. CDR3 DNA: TGCGCCAGCAGCCAAGTGGAGGGGGCAATACTTAACTATGGCTACACCTTC.

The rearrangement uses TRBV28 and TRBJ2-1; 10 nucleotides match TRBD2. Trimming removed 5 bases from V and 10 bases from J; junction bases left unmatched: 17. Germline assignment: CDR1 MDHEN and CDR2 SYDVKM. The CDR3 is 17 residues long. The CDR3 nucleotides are TGTGCCAGCAGTCAACCCGGGACTAGCGCCCAGAGAAAAGAGCAGTTCTTC. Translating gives CASSQPGTSAQRKEQFF.

In nucleotides, the CDR3 is TGCGCCAGCAGCTTGTCTCCTAGCGACTCCTACAATGAGCAGTTCTTC. This sequence encodes CASSLSPSDSYNEQFF. The chain carries TRBV5-1 and TRBJ2-1, with D tentatively TRBD2 (6 bases). Between the trimmed V and J ends, which lost 1 base and 0 bases, there was a span of 11 bases. CDR1 and CDR2 (germline): SGHRS, YFSETQ. The CDR3 loop spans 16 amino acids. The full variable domain, completed using reference TRBV5-1 and TRBJ2-1, is KAGVTQTPRYLIKTRGQQVTLSCSPISGHRSVSWYQQTPGQGLQFLFEYFSETQRNKGNFPGRFSGRQFSNSRSEMNVSTLELGDSALYLCASSLSPSDSYNEQFFGPGTRLTVL.

CDR3 bases: TGTGCCAGCTCCGAAGGCATGGGGGCAGGTGAAGCTTTCTTT. This gives the protein CASSEGMGAGEAFF. The V and J genes are TRBV18 and TRBJ1-1; a weak D match, TRBD1 (6 bases). The CDR3 runs to 14 residues. CDR1 KGHSH and CDR2 LQKENI come from the germline V gene. V gave up 6 bases and J gave up 7 bases, with 18 bases separating them.

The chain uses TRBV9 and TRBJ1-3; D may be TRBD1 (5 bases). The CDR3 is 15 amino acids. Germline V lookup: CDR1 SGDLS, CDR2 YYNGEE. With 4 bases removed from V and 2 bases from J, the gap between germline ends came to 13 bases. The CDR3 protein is CASSLTWGAGNTIYF. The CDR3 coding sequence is TGTGCCAGCAGCCTCACCTGGGGGGCTGGAAACACCATATATTTT.

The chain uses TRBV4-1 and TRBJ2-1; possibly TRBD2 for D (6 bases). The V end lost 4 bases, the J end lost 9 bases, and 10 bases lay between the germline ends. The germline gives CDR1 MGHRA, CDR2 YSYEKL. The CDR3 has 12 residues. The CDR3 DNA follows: TGCGCCAGCAGCCCGCTGCGGGGTGAGCAGTTCTTC. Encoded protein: CASSPLRGEQFF.

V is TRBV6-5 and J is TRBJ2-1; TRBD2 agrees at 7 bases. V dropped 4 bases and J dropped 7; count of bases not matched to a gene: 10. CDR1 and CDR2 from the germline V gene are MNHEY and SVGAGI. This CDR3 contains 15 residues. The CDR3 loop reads CASSLFGLGSNEQFF. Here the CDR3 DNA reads TGTGCCAGCAGTTTATTCGGACTAGGTAGTAATGAGCAGTTCTTC.

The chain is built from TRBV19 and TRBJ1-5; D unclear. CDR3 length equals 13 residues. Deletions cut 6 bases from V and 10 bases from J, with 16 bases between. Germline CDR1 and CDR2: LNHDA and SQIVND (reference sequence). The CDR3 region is CASSGEVFTPQHF. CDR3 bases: TGTGCCAGTAGCGGGGAGGTGTTCACTCCCCAGCATTTT. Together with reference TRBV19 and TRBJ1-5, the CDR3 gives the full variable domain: DGGITQSPKYLFRKEGQNVTLSCEQNLNHDAMYWYRQDPGQGLRLIYYSQIVNDFQKGDIAEGYSVSREKKESFPLTVTSAQKNPTAFYLCASSGEVFTPQHFGDGTRLSIL.

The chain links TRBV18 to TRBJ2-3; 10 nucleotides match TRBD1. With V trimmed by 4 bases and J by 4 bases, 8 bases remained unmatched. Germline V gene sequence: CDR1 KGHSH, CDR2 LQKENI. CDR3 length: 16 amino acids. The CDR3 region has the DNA TGTGCCAGCTCACAAAGGAGGACAGGGGGGGCAGATACGCAGTATTTT. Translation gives CASSQRRTGGADTQYF.